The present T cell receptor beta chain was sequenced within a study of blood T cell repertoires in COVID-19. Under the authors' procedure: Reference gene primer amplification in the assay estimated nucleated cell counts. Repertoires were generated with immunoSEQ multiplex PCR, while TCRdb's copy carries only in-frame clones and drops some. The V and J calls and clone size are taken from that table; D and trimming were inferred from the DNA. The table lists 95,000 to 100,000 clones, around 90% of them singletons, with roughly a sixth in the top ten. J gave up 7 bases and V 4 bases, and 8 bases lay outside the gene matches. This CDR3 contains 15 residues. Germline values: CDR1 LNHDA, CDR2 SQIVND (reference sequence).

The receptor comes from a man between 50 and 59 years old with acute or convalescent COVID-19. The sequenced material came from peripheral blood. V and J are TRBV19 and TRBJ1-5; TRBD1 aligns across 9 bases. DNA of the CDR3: TGTGCCAGTAGTAGTGACAGGGGGGGAAGCCAGCCCCAGCATTTT. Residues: CASSSDRGGSQPQHF.